This T cell receptor (beta chain) was captured by sequencing in a study of Ad26.COV2.S vaccination and SARS-CoV-2 variants (TCRdb year 2021). Regarding the complete study: Donors in the vaccine arm were drawn from COV1001, a phase I-IIa trial of Ad26.COV2.S in healthy adults that was multicentre, randomized, double-blind and placebo-controlled. Dosing of Ad26.COV2.S was intramuscular, at either 5x10^10 or 1x10^11 viral particles, delivered as one shot or as two shots spaced 56 days apart. The specificity and breadth of SARS-CoV-2-reactive T cell receptors after Ad26.COV2.S vaccination were assessed by TCRbeta repertoire sequencing. The TCR-sequenced set comprised approximately 32 samples: about 19 Ad26.COV2.S vaccine recipients, 5 placebo recipients and 8 SARS-CoV-2 convalescent individuals. Participants in the trial were split at random into five groups of five each, receiving low-dose or high-dose Ad26.COV2.S once or twice, or else placebo on both occasions. Blinding of investigators to trial group allocation was maintained during experiments and outcome assessment. Broader findings and caveats from the paper: Higher spike-specific TCR breadth was observed in Ad26.COV2.S recipients than in placebo recipients (P = 0.0014). Comparable non-spike TCR breadth was observed between vaccine and placebo recipients, consistent with only spike being contained in the vaccine. After vaccination, spike-specific CD8+ and CD4+ T cell responses were reported to show substantial breadth. The study was not powered to compare responses between vaccine doses or regimens. It was noted by the authors that total T cell responses may have been underestimated by the TCR breadth and depth analyses.

V and J are truncated by 4 bases and 8 bases respectively, leaving an intervening sequence of 16 bases. The CDR3, cysteine through phenylalanine, is 14 amino acids long. Only the CDR3 portion is preserved as DNA: 42 bases, with reading frame beginning at the first base. Taken from the germline V gene, the CDR1 and CDR2 loops are SGDLS and YYNGEE. The sample's treatment or condition label, in plain terms: about 20 received Ad26.COV2.S at low or high dose, single or two shots; 5 received placebo; per-sample allocation not given. Repertoires of vaccine and placebo recipients were sequenced from samples collected on day 63 after the first injection. Between 29 July and 7 August 2020, Cohort 1b enrolled about 27 adults aged 18-55 years at one site in Boston, USA. Ad26.COV2.S consisted of a replication-incompetent adenovirus type 26 vector by which a prefusion-stabilized SARS-CoV-2 spike protein from the original Wuhan strain was expressed.

Regarding this clone: Its binding antigen is unknown. No much larger clone is present one base from it, and per-base qualities are unavailable.

TCRbeta CDR3 regions were sequenced with the immunoSEQ Assay. After extraction, genomic DNA underwent amplification by bias-controlled multiplex PCR, followed by high-throughput sequencing. The authors' pipeline ran thus. To quantify the absolute abundance of every unique TCRbeta CDR3 region, sequences were collapsed and filtered. Usable DNA was measured by amplifying reference genes present in all nucleated cells, and TCRbeta template counts were normalized to that usable DNA to estimate T cell fraction. Repertoire TCRs were annotated as SARS-CoV-2-specific by exact matching of V gene, CDR3 amino acid sequence and J gene to a known reactive TCR set. MIRA supplied the reference SARS-CoV-2 TCR set, which was filtered for enrichment in COVID-19-positive ImmuneCODE repertoires so that public or cross-reactive TCRs were removed. Using the MIRA antigens, annotated TCRs were further analysed by specific ORF or by position within an ORF. Breadth was defined as annotated unique rearrangements over total unique productive rearrangements; depth was the summed frequency of those rearrangements. Two-sided Wilcoxon rank-sum tests were used to compare TCR breadth between groups. The source is immuneACCESS, and TCRdb retained only in-frame sequences with V and J called. Part of the clones is not carried over; for the studies checked, unresolved V genes explain less than half of this, and the remainder is unexplained. That table furnishes V, J and clone size, whereas the DNA furnished D and trimming. The sample yields about 400,000 clones; about 91% were counted once. Jointly, the top ten make up about 2% of the sample.

This receptor chain uses TRBV9 and TRBJ2-1; the D gene is perhaps TRBD1 or TRBD2, each of them matching over 5 bases. The sequencing here drew on peripheral blood, taken in a trial of Ad26.COV2.S vaccine versus placebo. The clonotype comes from a person aged 18-60 years who received the Ad26.COV2.S COVID-19 vaccine or a placebo. The DNA sequence reads TGTGCCAGCAGCTCGGTCGGGGCGAGAGATGAGCAGTTCTTC. Translated, this gives CASSSVGARDEQFF.